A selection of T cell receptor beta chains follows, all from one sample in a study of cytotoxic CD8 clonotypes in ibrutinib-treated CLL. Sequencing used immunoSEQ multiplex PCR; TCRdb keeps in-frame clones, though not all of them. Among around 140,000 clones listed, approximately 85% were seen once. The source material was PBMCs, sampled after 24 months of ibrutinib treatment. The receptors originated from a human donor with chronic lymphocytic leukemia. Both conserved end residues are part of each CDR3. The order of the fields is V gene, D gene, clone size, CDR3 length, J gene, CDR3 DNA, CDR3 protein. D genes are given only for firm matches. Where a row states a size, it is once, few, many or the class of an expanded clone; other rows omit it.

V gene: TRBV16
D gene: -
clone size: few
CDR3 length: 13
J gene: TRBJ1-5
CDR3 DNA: TGTGCCAGCAGAGACAGACTAAATCAGCCCCAGCATTTT
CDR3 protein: CASRDRLNQPQHF

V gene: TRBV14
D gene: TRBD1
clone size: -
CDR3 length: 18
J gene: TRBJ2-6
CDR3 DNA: TGTGCCAGCAGCCGAAGACAGGGTATCTTCTCTGGGGCCAACGTCCTGACTTTC
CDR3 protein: CASSRRQGIFSGANVLTF

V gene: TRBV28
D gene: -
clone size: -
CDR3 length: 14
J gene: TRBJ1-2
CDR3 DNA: TGTGCCAGCATGGTCGGGGGATCTAACTATGGCTACACCTTC
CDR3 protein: CASMVGGSNYGYTF

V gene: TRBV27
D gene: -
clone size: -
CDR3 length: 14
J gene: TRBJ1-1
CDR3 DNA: TGTGCCAGCAGTTCCACAGTGGTGAACACTGAAGCTTTCTTT
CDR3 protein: CASSSTVVNTEAFF

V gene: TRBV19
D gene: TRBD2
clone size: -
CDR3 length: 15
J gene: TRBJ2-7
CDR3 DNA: TGTGCCAGTAGTATCGGAGCGGGGTTAGCCTACGAGCAGTACTTC
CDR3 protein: CASSIGAGLAYEQYF

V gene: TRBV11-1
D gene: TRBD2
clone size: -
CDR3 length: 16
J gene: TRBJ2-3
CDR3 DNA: TGTGCCAGCACCCCCCAAGGGACTAGCGGGGGGGATACGCAGTATTTT
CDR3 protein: CASTPQGTSGGDTQYF

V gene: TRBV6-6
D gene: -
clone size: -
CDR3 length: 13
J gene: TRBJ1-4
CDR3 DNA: TGTGCCAGCTGGGGAGGCCCTAATGAAAAACTGTTTTTT
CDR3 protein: CASWGGPNEKLFF

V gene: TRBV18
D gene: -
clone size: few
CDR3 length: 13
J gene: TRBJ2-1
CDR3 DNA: TGTGCCAGCTCACCCTTCGCTTACAATGAGCAGTTCTTC
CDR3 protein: CASSPFAYNEQFF

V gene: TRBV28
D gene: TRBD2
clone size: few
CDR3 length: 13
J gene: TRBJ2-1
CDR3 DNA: TGTGCCAGCAGGTGGCTAGCGGGAGCTGAGCAGTTCTTC
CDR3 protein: CASRWLAGAEQFF

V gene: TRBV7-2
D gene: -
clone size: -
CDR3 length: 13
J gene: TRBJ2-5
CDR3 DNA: TGTGCCAGCAGCCCAGGGGTCAGGGAGACCCAGTACTTC
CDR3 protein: CASSPGVRETQYF

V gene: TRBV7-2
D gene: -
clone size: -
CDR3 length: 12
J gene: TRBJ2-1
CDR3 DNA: TGTGCCAGCGTCGGCCAGCTGTATGAGCAGTTCTTC
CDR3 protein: CASVGQLYEQFF

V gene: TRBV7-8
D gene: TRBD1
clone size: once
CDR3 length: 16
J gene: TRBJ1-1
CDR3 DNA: TGTGCCAGCAGCCTAAGGGGGAACAGGGGGAACACTGAAGCTTTCTTT
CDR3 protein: CASSLRGNRGNTEAFF

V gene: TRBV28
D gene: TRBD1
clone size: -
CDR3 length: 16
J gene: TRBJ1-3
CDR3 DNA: TGTGCCAGCAGGCAAAAACAGGGGGCGTCCGGAAACACCATATATTTT
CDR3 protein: CASRQKQGASGNTIYF

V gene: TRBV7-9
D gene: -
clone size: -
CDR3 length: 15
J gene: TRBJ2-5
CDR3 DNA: TGTGCCAGCAGCCCTAGGGGCACAGTCCAAGAGACCCAGTACTTC
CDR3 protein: CASSPRGTVQETQYF

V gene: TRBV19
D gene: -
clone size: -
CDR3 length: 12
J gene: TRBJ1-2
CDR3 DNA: TGTGCCAGTAGTGACAGATCTATTGGCTACACCTTC
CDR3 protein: CASSDRSIGYTF

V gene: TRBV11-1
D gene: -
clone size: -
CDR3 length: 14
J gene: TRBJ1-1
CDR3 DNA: TGTGCCAGCAGCTTAGGGGCAAAGAACACTGAAGCTTTCTTT
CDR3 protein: CASSLGAKNTEAFF

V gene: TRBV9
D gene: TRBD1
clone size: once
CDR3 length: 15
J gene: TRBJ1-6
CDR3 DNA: TGTGCCAGCAGCGGACAGGGGGCTGGTAATTCACCCCTCCACTTT
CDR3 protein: CASSGQGAGNSPLHF

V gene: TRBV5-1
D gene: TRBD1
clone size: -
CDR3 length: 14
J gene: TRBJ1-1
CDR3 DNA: TGCGCCAGCAGCCCGGGACAGCAGAACACTGAAGCTTTCTTT
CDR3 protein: CASSPGQQNTEAFF

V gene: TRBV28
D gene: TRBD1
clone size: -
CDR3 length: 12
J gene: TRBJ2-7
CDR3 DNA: TGTGCCAGCAGAAAGACAGGGTACGAGCAGTACTTC
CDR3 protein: CASRKTGYEQYF

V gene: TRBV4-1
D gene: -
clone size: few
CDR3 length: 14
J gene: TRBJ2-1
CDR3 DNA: TGCGCCAGCAGCCAGGGACCGGGACTTCTCGAGCAGTTCTTC
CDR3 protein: CASSQGPGLLEQFF

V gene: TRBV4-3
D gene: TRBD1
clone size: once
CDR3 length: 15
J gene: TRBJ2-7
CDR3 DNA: TGCGCCAGCAGCCAATGGGGACAGGGGGCCGACGAGCAGTACTTC
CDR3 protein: CASSQWGQGADEQYF

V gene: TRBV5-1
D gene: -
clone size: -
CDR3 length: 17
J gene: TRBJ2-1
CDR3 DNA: TGCGCCAGCAGCTTGGCCGTTGACAGGAGCTCCTACAATGAGCAGTTCTTC
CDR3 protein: CASSLAVDRSSYNEQFF

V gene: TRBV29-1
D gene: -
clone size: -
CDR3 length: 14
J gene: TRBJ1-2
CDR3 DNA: TGCAGCGTTGAGGATATGGGGGTAATGGATGGCTACACCTTC
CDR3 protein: CSVEDMGVMDGYTF

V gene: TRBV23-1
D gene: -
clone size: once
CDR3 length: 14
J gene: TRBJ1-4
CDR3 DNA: TGCGCCAGCAGTGTTAGGACAGTTACGGAAAAACTGTTTTTT
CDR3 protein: CASSVRTVTEKLFF

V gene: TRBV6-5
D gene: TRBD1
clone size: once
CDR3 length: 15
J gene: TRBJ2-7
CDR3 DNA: TGTGCCAGCAGTAAGGGACAGGGGAAGGCCTACGAGCAGTACTTC
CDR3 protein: CASSKGQGKAYEQYF

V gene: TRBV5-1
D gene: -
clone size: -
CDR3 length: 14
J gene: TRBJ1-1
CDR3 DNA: TGCGCCAGCAGCTTGAGGACAGCGAACACTGAAGCTTTCTTT
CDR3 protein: CASSLRTANTEAFF